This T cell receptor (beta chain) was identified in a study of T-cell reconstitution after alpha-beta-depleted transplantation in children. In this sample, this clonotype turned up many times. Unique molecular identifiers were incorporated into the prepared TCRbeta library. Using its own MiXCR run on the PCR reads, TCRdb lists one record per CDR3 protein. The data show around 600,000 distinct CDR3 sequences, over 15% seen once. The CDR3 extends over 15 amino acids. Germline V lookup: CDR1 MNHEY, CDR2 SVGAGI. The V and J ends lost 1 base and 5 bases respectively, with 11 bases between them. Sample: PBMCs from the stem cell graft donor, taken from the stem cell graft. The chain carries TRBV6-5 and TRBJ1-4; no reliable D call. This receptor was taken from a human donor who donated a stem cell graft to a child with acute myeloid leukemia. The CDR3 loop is CASSYYRVANEKLFF. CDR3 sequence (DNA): TGTGCCAGCAGTTACTACCGTGTGGCCAATGAAAAACTGTTTTTT.